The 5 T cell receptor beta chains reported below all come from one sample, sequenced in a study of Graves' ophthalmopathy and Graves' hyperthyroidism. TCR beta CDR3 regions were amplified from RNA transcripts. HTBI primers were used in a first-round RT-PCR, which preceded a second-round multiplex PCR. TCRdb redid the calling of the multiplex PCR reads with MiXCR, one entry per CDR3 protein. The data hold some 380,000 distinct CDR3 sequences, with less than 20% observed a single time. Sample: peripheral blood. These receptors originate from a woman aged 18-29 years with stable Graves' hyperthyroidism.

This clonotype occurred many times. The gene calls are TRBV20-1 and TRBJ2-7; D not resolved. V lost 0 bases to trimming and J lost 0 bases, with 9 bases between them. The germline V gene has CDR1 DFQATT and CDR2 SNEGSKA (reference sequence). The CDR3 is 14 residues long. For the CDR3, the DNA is TGCAGTGCTAGAGATCAGGCAGGCTCCTACGAGCAGTACTTC. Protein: CSARDQAGSYEQYF.

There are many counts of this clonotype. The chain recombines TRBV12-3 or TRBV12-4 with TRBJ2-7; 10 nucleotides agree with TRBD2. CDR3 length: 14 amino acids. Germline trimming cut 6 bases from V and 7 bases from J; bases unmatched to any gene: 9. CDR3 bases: TGTGCCAGCAGGCAGTCTAGCGGGGGTTATGAGCAGTACTTC. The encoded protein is CASRQSSGGYEQYF.

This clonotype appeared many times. DNA of the CDR3: TGTGCCAGCAGTTCCGACAGGGGATCCTACGAGCAGTACTTC. Its protein product is CASSSDRGSYEQYF. The rearrangement links TRBV12-3 or TRBV12-4 to TRBJ2-7; 8 bases are a match to TRBD1. CDR3 length: 14 amino acids. V lost 4 bases, J lost 1 base, and 3 bases stayed unmatched.

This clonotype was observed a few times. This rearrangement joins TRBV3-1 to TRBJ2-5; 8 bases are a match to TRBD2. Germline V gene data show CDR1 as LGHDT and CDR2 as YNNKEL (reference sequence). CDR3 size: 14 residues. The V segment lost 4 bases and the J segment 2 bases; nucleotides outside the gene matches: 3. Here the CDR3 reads CASSPGTRQETQYF. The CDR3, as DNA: TGTGCCAGCAGCCCCGGGACTAGGCAAGAGACCCAGTACTTC.

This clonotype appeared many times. The CDR3 loop is CASSERASNTEAFF. CDR3 DNA sequence: TGTGCCAGCAGTGAAAGGGCCTCGAACACTGAAGCTTTCTTT. This rearrangement joins TRBV6-1 to TRBJ1-1; the D is unclear. Germline CDR1 is MNHNS and CDR2 is SASEGT. The CDR3 spans 14 residues. The V and J ends lost 2 bases and 1 base respectively, with 8 bases between them.